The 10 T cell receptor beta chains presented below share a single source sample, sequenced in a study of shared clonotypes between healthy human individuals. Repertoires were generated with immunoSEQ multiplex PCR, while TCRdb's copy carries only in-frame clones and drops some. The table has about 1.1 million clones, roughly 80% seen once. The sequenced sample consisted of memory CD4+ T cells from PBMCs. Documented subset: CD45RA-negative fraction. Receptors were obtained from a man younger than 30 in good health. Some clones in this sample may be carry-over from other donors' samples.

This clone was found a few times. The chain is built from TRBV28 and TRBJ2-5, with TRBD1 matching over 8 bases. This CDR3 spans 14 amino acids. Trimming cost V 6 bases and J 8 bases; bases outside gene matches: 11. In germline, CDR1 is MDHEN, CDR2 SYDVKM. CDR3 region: CASSTRTGSETQYF. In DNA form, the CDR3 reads TGTGCCAGCAGCACAAGGACAGGGAGTGAAACCCAGTACTTC. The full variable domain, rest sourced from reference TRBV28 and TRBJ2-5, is DVKVTQSSRYLVKRTGEKVFLECVQDMDHENMFWYRQDPGLGLRLIYFSYDVKMKEKGDIPEGYSVSREKKERFSLILESASTNQTSMYLCASSTRTGSETQYFGPGTRLLVL.

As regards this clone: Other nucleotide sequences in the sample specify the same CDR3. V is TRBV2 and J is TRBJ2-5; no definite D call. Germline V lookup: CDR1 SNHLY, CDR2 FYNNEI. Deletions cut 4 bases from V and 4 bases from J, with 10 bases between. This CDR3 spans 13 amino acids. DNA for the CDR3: TGTGCCAGCAGTGGAGGCACTGGAGAGACCCAGTACTTC. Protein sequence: CASSGGTGETQYF. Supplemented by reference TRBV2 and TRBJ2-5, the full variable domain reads EPEVTQTPSHQVTQMGQEVILRCVPISNHLYFYWYRQILGQKVEFLVSFYNNEISEKSEIFDDQFSVERPDGSNFTLKIRSTKLEDSAMYFCASSGGTGETQYFGPGTRLLVL.

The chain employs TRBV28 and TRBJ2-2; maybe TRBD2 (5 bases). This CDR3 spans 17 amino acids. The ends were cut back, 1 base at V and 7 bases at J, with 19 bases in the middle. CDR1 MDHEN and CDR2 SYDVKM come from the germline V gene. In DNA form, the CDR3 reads TGTGCCAGCAGTTTATTTCCGGGAACGGCGCAGAGCGGGGAGCTGTTTTTT. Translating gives CASSLFPGTAQSGELFF.

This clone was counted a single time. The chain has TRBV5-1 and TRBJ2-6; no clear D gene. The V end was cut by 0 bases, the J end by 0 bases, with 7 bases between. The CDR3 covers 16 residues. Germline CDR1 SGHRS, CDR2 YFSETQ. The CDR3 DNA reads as TGCGCCAGCAGCTTGGTGACCGCCTCTGGGGCCAACGTCCTGACTTTC. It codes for CASSLVTASGANVLTF.

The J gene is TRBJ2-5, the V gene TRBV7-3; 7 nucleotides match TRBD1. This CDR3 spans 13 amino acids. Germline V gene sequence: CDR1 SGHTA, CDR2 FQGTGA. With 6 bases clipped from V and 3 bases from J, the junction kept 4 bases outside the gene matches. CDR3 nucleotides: TGTGCCAGCAGTATAGACAGGGAAGAGACCCAGTACTTC. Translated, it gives CASSIDREETQYF.

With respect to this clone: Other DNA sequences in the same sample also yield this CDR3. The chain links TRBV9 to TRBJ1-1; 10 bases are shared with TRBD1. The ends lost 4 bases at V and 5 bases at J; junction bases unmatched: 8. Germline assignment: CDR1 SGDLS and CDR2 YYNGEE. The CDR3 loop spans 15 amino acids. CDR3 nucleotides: TGTGCCAGCAGCCCGCGACCGGGACAGGGGACTGAAGCTTTCTTT. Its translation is CASSPRPGQGTEAFF.

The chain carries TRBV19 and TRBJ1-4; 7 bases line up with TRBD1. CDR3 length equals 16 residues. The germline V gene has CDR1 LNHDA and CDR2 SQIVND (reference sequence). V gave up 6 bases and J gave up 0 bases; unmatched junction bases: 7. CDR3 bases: TGTGCCAGTAGACCGGGACAGATAACAACTAATGAAAAACTGTTTTTT. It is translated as CASRPGQITTNEKLFF.

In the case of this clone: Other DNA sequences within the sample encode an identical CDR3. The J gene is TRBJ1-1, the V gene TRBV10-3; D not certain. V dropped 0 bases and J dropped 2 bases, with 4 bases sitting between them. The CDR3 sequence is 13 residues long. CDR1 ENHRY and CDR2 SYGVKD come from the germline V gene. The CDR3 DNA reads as TGTGCCATCAGTGAGTCACGAAACACTGAAGCTTTCTTT. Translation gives CAISESRNTEAFF.

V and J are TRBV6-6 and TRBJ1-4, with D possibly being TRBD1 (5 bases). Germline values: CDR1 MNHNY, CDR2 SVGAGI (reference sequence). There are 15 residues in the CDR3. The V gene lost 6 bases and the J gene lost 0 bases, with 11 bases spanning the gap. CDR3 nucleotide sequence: TGTGCCAGCAGGGCGACAGTCGCAACTAATGAAAAACTGTTTTTT. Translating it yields CASRATVATNEKLFF.

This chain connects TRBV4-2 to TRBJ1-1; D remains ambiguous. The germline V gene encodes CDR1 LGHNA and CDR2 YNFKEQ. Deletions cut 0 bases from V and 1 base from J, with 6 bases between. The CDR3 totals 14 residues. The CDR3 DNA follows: TGTGCCAGCAGCCAAGATTTGAGGAACACTGAAGCTTTCTTT. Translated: CASSQDLRNTEAFF.